Given below is one TCR beta chain in context. Its antigen is currently unknown. CDR1 is SGHTS, CDR2 YDEGEE, per germline. V lost 4 bases to trimming and J lost 5 bases; unmatched junction nucleotides: 11. The CDR3 totals 16 residues. Generated by immunoSEQ multiplex PCR, the TCRdb table keeps only in-frame clones and is missing some. The profile shows roughly 150,000 clones, about 87% of them singletons. The sample belongs to a study of T cell responses to AZD1222 COVID-19 vaccine. Study-wide points: Only after the peak T cell response were repertoires sampled. Clonal diversity may have been underestimated, and the donors were mostly white British, with more females than males.

This TCR came from an adult in good health. V gene TRBV5-8 combines with J gene TRBJ1-4; 7 bases agree with TRBD1. Sequencing was performed on peripheral blood, taken on day 0 of AZD1222 vaccination. DNA for the CDR3: TGTGCCAGCAGCCCTTCCGGACAGGTTACAAATGAAAAACTGTTTTTT. Its protein is CASSPSGQVTNEKLFF.